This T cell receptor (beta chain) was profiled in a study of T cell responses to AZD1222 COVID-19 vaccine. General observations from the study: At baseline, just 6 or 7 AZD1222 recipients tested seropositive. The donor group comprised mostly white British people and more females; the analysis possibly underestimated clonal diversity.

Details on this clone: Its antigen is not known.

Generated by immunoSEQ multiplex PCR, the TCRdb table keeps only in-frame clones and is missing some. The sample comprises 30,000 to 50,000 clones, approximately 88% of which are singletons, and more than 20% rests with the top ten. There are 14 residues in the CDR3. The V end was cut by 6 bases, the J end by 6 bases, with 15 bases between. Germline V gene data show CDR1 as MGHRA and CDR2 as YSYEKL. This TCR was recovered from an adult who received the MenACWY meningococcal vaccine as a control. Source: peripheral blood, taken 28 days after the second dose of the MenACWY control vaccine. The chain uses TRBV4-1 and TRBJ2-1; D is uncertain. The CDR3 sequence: CASSPLYRSNEQFF. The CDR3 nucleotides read TGCGCCAGCAGTCCCCTCTATAGAAGCAATGAGCAGTTCTTC.